This TCR beta chain was recorded in a study of identical twins. This clonotype has more than one count but fewer than ten. TCRdb used MiXCR to reprocess the 5' RACE reads, holding one entry per CDR3 protein. The table includes approximately 670,000 distinct CDR3 sequences, roughly 6.2% detected once. V lost 10 bases to trimming and J lost 2 bases, with 12 bases between them. The CDR3 is 12 residues long. Germline V lookup: CDR1 MNHEY, CDR2 SMNVEV (reference sequence). The rearrangement links TRBV27 to TRBJ2-7; D is possibly TRBD2 (5 bases). The TCR originated in a man younger than 35 in good health. The sequenced material came from naive T cells sorted from blood. The CDR3 reads CATWENPYEQYF. In DNA, the CDR3 is TGTGCCACCTGGGAGAACCCCTACGAGCAGTACTTC.